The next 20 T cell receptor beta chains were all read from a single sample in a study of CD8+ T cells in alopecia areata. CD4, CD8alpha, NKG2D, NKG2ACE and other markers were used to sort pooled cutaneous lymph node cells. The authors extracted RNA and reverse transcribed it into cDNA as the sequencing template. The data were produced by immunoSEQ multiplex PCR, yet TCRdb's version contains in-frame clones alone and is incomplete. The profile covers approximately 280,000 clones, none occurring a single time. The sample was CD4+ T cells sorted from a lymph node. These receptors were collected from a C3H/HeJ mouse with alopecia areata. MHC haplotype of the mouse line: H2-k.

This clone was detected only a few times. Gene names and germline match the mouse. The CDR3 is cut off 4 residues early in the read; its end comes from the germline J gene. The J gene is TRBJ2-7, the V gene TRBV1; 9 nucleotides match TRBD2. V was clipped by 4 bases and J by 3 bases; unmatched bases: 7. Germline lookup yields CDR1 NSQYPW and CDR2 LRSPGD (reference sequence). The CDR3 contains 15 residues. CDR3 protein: CTCSEPGLGLYEQYF. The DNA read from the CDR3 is TGCACCTGCAGTGAACCGGGACTGGGTCTCTAT.

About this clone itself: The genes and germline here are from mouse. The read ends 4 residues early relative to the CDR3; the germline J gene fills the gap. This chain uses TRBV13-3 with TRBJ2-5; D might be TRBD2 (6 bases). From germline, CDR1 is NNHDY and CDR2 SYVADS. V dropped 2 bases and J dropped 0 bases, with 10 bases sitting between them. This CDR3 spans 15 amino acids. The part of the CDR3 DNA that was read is TGTGCCAGCAGTGAACTGGGCGATAACCAAGAC. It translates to CASSELGDNQD. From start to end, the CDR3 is CASSELGDNQDTQYF. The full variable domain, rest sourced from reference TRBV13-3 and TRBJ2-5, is EAAVTQSPRSKVAVTGGKVTLSCHQTNNHDYMYWYRQDTGHGLRLIHYSYVADSTEKGDIPDGYKASRPSQENFSLILELASLSQTAVYFCASSELGDNQDTQYFGPGTRLLVL.

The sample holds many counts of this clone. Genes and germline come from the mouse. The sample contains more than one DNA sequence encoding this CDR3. CDR3 residues: CASSNRGDGAETLYF. Partial CDR3 DNA: TGTGCTAGCAGTAACAGGGGGGACGGTGCAGAA. The gene calls are TRBV17 and TRBJ2-3; 8 bases fit TRBD1. The CDR3 end falls 4 residues outside the read, so it is completed with the germline J gene. Germline values: CDR1 MNHDT, CDR2 YYDKIL. The CDR3 has 15 amino acids. Unmatched junction bases numbered 4, after V lost 4 bases and J lost 1 base.

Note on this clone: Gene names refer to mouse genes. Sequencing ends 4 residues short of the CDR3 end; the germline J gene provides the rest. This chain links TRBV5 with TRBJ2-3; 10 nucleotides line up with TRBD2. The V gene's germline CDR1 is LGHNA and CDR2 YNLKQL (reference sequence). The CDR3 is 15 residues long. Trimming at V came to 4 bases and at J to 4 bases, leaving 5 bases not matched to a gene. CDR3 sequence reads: CASSPRLGGTETLYF. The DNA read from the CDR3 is TGTGCCAGCAGCCCCCGACTGGGGGGAACAGAA.

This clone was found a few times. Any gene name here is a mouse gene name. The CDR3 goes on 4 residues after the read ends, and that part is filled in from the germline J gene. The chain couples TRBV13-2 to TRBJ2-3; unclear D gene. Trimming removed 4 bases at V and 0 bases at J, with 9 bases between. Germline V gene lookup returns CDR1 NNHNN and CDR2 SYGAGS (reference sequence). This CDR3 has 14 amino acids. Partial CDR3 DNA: TGTGCCAGCGGTCTGAAATCTAGTGCAGAA. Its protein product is CASGLKSSAE. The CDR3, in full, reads CASGLKSSAETLYF.

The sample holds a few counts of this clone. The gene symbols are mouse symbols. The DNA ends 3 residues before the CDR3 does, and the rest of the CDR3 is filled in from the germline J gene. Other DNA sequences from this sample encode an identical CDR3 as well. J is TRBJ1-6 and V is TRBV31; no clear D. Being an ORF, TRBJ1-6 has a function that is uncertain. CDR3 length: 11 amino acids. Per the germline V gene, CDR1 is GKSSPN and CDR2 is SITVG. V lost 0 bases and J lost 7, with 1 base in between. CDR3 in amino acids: CAWSLNSPLYF. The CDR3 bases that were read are TGTGCCTGGAGTCTCAATTCGCCC.

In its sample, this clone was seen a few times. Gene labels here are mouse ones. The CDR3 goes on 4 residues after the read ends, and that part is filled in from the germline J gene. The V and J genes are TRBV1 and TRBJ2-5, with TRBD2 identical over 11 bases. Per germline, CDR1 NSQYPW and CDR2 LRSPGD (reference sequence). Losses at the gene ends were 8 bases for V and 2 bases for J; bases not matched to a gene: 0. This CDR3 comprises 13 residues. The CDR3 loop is CTCGTGGQDTQYF. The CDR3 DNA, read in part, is TGCACCTGCGGGACTGGGGGCCAAGAC.

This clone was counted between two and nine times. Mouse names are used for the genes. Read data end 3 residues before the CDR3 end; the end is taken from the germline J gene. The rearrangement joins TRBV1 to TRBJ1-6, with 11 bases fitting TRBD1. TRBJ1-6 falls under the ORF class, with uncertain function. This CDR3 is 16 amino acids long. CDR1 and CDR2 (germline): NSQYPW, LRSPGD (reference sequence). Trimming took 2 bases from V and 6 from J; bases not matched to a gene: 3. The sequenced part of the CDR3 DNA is TGCACCTGCAGTGCACGGACAGGGGGCGTTAATTCGCCC. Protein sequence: CTCSARTGGVNSP. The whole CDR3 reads CTCSARTGGVNSPLYF.

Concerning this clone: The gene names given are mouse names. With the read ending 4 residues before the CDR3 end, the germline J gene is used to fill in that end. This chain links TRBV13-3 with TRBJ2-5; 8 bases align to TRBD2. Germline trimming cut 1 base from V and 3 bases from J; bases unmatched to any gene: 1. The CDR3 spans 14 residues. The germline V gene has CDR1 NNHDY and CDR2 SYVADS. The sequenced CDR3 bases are TGTGCCAGCAGTGATTCTGGGGGGCAAGAC. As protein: CASSDSGGQD. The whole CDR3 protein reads CASSDSGGQDTQYF. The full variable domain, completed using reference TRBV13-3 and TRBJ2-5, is EAAVTQSPRSKVAVTGGKVTLSCHQTNNHDYMYWYRQDTGHGLRLIHYSYVADSTEKGDIPDGYKASRPSQENFSLILELASLSQTAVYFCASSDSGGQDTQYFGPGTRLLVL.

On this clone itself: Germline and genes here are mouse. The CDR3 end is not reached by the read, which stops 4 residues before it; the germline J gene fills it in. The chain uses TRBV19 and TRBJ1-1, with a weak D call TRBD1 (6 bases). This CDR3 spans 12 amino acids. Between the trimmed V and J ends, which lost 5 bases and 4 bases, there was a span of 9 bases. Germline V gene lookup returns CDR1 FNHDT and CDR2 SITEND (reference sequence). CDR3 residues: CASSYRATEVFF. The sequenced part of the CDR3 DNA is TGTGCCAGCAGCTACAGGGCCACA. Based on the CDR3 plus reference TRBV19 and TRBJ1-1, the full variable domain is GGIITQTPKFLIGQEGQKLTLKCQQNFNHDTMYWYRQDSGKGLRLIYYSITENDLQKGDLSEGYDASREKKSSFSLTVTSAQKNEMAVFLCASSYRATEVFFGKGTRLTVV.

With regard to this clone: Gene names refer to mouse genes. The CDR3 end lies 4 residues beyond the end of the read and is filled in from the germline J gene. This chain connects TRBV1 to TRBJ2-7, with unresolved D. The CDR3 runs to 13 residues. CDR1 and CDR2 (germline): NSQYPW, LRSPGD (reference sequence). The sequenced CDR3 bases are TGCACCTGCAGTGCAGATCACCAGGAT. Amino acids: CTCSADHQD. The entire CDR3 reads CTCSADHQDEQYF.

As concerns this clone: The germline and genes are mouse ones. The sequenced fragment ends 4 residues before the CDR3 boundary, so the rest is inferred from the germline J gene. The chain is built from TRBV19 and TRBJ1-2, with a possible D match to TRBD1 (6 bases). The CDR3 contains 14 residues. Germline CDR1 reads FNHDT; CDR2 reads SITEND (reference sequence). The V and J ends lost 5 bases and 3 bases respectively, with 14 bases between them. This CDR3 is CASSPDRMDSDYTF. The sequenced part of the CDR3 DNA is TGTGCCAGCAGCCCCGACAGGATGGACTCC.

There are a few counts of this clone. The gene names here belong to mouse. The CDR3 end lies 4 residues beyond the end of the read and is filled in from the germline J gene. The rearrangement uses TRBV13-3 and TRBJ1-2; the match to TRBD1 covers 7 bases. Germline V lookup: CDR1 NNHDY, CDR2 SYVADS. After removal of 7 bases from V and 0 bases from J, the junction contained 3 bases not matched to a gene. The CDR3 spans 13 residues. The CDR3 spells CASGTETNSDYTF. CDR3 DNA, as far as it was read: TGTGCCAGCGGGACAGAGACAAACTCC.

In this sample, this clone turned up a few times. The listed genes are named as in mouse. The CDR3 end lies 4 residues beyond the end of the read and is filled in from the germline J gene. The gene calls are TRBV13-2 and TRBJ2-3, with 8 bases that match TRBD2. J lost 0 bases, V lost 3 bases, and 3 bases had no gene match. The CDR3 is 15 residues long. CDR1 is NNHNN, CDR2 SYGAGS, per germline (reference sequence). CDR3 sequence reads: CASGVGGGSAETLYF. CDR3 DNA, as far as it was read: TGTGCCAGCGGTGTTGGGGGGGGTAGTGCAGAA.

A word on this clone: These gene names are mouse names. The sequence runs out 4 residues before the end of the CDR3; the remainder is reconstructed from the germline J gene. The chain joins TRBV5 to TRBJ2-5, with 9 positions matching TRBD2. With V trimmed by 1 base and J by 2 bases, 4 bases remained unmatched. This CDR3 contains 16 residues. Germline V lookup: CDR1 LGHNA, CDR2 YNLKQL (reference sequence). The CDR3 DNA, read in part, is TGTGCCAGCAGCCAAGTGGGGGGGCGCGTCCAAGAC. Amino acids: CASSQVGGRVQD. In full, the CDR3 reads CASSQVGGRVQDTQYF.

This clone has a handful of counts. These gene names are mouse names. This CDR3 is CASSVGGSDYTF. CDR3 bases read: TGTGCCAGCAGTGTGGGTGGCTCC. The chain is built from TRBV13-1 and TRBJ1-2; no definite D call. The DNA ends 4 residues before the CDR3 does, and the rest of the CDR3 is filled in from the germline J gene. The V end was cut by 3 bases, the J end by 4 bases, with 7 bases between. Looked up from germline, CDR1 is NSHNY and CDR2 is SYGAGN. The CDR3 totals 12 residues.

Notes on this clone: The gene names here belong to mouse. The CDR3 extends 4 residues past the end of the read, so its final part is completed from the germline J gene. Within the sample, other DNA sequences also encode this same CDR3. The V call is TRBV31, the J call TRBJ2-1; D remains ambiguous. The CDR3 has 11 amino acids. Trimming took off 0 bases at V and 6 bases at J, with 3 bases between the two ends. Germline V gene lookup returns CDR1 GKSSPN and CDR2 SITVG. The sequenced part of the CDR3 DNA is TGTGCCTGGAGTCTCCTTGCT. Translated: CAWSLLA. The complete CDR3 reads CAWSLLAEQFF.

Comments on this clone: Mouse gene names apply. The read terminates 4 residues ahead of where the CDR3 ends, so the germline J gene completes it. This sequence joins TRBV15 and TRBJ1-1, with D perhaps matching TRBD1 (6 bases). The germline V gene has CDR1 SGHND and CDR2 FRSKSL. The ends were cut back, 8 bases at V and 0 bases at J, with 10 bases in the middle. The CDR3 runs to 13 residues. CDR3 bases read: TGTGCCAGCCCGGGACAACCAAACACA. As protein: CASPGQPNT. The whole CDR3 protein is CASPGQPNTEVFF.

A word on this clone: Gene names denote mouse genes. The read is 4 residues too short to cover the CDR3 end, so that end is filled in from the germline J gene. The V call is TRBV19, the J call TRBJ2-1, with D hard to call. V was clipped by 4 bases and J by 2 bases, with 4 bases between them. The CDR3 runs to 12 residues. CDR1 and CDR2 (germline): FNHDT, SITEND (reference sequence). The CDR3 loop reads CASSADYAEQFF. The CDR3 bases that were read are TGTGCCAGCAGTGCAGACTATGCT.

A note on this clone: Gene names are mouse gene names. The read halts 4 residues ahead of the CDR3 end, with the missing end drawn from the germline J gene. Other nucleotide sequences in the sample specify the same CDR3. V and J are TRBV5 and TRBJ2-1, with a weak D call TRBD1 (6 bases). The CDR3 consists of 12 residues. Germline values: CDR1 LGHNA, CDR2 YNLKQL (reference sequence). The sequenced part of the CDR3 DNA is TGTGCCAGCAGCCAAACAGGGACT. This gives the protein CASSQTGT. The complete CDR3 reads CASSQTGTEQFF.